This TCR beta chain was obtained from a study of radiotherapy plus CTLA-4 blockade in lung cancer. Study background: Disease control was achieved by roughly 32% of patients, and objective responses by about 19%.

In chemo-refractory metastatic non-small-cell lung cancer, patients got ipilimumab CTLA-4 blockade together with focal radiation. Whole-study findings and limits: Tumor-origin TCR clones grew in blood after radiotherapy plus ipilimumab. Early shifts in blood T cell clones, with interferon-beta, reportedly predicted response best.

Some clones are missing from TCRdb's copy, which holds only in-frame ones; the method was immunoSEQ multiplex PCR. The sample shows tens of thousands of clones, roughly three quarters of them seen only once. Comment on this clone: The antigen is not known.

In germline, CDR1 is SGHVS, CDR2 FNYEAQ. V shed 5 bases and J shed 4 bases, with 15 bases lying between them. The CDR3 totals 15 residues. This specimen consisted of peripheral blood, obtained from a patient treated with radiotherapy plus ipilimumab. This sequence originates from a human donor with non-small cell lung cancer who had stable disease on radiotherapy plus ipilimumab. This chain uses TRBV7-6 with TRBJ2-1; D tentatively fits TRBD1 or TRBD2 (6 bases each). In nucleotides, the CDR3 is TGTGCCAGCAGCCTGGGGGGCCAAGCATACAATGAGCAGTTCTTC. This translates into CASSLGGQAYNEQFF.